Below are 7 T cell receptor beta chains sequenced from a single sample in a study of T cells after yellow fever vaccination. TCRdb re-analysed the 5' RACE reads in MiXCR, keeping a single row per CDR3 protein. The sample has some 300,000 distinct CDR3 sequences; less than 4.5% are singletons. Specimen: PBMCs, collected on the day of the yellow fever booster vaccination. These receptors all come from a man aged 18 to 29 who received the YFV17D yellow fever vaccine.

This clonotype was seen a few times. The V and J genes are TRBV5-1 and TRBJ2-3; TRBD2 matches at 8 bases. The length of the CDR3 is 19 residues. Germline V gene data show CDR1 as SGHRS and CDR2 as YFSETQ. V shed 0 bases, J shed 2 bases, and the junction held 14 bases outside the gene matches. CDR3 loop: CASSLGPVVGAGATDTQYF. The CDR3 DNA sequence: TGCGCCAGCAGCTTGGGGCCAGTGGTTGGAGCGGGGGCCACAGATACGCAGTATTTT.

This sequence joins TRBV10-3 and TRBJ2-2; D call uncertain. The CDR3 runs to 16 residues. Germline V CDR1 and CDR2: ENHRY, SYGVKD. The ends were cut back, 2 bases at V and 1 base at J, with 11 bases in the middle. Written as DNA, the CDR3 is TGTGCCATCAGTGAGAGGGCTGTGAGGAACACCGGGGAGCTGTTTTTT. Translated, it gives CAISERAVRNTGELFF.

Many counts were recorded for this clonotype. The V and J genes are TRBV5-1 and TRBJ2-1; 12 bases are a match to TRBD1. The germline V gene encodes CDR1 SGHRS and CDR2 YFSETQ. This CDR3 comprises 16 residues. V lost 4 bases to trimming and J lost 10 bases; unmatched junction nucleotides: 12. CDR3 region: CASSPGSGQGAKEQFF. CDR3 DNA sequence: TGCGCCAGCAGCCCCGGGTCGGGACAGGGGGCAAAGGAGCAGTTCTTC.

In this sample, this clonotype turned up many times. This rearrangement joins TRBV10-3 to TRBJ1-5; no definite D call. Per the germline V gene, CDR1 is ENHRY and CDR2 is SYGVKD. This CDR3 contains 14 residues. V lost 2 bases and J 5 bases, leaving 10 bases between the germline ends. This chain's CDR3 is CAISELDGHQPQHF. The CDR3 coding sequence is TGTGCCATCAGTGAGCTGGACGGCCATCAGCCCCAGCATTTT.

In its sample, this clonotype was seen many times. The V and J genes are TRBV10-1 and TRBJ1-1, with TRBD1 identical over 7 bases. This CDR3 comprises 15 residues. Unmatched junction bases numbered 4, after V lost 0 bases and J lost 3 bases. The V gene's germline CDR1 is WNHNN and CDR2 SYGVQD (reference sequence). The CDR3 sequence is CASSESQGEYTEAFF. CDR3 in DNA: TGCGCCAGCAGTGAGTCGCAGGGGGAGTACACTGAAGCTTTCTTT.

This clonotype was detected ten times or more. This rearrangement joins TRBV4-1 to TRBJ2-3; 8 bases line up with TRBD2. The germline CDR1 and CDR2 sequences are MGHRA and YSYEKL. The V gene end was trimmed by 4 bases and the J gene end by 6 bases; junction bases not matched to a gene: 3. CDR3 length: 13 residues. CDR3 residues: CASSRTSIDTQYF. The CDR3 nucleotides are TGCGCCAGCAGCCGGACTAGCATCGATACGCAGTATTTT.

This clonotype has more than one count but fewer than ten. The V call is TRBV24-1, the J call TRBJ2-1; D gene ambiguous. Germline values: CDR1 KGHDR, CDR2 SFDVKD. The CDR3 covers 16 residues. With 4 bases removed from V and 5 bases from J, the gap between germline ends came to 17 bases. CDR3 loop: CATSDKHPENNNEQFF. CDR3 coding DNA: TGTGCCACCAGTGACAAACACCCGGAAAACAACAATGAGCAGTTCTTC.